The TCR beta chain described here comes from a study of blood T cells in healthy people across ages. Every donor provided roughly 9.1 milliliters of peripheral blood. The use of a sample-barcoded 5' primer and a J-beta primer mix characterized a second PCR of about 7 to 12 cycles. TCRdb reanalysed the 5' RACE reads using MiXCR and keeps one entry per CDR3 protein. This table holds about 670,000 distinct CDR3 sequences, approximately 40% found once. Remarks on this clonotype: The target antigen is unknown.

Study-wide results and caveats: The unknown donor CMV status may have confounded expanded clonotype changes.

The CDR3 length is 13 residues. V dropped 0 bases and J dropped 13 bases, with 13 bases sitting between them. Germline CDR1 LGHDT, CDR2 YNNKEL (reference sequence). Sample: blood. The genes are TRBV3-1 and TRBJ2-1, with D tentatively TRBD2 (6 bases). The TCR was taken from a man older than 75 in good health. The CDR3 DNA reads TGTGCCAGCAGCCAAGAGATGGGGACTGACCAGTTCTTC. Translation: CASSQEMGTDQFF.